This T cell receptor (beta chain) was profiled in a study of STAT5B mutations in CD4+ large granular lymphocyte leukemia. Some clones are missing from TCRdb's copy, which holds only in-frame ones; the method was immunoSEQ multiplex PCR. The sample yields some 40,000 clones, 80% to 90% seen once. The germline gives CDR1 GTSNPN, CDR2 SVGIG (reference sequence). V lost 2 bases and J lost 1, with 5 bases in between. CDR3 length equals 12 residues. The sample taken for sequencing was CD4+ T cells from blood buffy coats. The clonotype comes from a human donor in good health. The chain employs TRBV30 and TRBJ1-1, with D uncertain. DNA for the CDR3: TGTGCCTGGAGTACATCGAACACTGAAGCTTTCTTT. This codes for CAWSTSNTEAFF.